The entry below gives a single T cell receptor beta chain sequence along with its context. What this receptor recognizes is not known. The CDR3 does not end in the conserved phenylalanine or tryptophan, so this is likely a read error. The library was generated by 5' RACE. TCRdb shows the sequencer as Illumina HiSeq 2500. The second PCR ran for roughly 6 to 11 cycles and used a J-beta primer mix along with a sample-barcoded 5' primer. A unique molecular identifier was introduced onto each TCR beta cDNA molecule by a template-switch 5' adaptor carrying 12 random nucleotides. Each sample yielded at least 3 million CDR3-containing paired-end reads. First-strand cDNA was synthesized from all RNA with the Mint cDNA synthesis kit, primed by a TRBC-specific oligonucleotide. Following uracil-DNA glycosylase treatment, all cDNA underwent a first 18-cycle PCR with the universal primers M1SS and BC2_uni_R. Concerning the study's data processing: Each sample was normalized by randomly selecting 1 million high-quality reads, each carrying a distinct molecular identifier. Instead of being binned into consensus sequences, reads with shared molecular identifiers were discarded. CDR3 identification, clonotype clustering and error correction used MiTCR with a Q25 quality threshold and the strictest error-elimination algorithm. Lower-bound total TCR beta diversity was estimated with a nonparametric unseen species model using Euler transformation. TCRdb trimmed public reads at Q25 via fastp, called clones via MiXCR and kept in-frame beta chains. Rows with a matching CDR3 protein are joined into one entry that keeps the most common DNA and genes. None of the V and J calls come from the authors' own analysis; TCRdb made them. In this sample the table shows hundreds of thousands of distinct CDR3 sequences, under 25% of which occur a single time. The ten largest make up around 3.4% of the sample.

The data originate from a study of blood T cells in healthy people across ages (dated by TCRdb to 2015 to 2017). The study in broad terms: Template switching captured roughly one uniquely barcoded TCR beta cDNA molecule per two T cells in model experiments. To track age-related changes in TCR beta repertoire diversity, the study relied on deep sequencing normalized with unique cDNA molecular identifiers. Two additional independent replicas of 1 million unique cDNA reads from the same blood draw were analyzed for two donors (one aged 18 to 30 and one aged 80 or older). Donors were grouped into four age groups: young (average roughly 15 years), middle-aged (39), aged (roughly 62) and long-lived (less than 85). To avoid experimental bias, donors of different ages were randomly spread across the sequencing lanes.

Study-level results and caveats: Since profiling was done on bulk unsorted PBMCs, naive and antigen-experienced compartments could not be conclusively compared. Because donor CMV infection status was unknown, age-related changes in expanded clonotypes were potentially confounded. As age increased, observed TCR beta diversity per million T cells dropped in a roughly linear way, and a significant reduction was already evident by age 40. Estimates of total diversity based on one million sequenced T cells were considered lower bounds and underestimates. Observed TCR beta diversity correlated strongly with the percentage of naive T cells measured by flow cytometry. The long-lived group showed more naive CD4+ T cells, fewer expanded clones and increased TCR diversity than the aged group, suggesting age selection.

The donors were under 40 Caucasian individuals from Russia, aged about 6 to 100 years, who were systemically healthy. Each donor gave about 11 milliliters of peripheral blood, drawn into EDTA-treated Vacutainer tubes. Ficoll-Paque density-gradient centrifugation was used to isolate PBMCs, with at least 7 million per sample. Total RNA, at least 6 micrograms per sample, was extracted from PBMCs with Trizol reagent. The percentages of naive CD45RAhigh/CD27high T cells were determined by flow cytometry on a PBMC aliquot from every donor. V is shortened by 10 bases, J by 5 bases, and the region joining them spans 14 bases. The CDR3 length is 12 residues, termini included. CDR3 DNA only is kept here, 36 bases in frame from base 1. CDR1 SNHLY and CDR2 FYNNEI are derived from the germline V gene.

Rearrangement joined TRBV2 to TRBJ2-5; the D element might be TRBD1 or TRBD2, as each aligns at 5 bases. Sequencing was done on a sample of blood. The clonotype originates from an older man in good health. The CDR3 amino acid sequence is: CATARGVETQYL. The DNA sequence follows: TGTGCCACCGCTAGGGGAGTGGAGACCCAGTACCTC.